This T cell receptor (beta chain) appears in the sequencing data of a study of cytomegalovirus exposure and HLA in healthy donors. The PCR was carried out with 60 Vbeta primers and 13 Jbeta primers. Sequencing was performed with immunoSEQ multiplex PCR; in TCRdb, only in-frame clones are kept and a portion is missing. The sample holds 35,000 to 50,000 clones, roughly 80% seen once. V shed 0 bases and J 4 bases; nucleotides not matched to a gene: 6. CDR1 and CDR2 (germline): ENHRY, SYGVKD. The CDR3 sequence is 18 residues long. This sequence originates from a man aged 45-60 years in good health and CMV-seronegative. Sequencing was done on a sample of PBMCs. The genes are TRBV10-3 and TRBJ2-3; 14 bases line up with TRBD2. The CDR3 region is CAISESGTSGSFADTQYF. In nucleotides, the CDR3 is TGTGCCATCAGTGAGTCAGGGACTAGCGGGAGTTTCGCAGATACGCAGTATTTT.